Listed here are 19 T cell receptor beta chains from one sample, sequenced in a study of CD8 T cells in ankylosing spondylitis. For these TCRs, the target antigens are not known. TCRdb used MiXCR to reprocess the 5' RACE reads, holding one entry per CDR3 protein. The sample lists roughly 670,000 distinct CDR3 sequences, roughly 19% occurring once. Study-level results: Seemingly distinctive of ankylosing spondylitis blood was a TCR beta motif formed by eight highly homologous variants.

Source material: blood, either unsorted or a sorted T cell fraction (not recorded which). All receptors come from a male donor with ankylosing spondylitis.

This clonotype was seen many times. The chain uses TRBV7-8 and TRBJ2-7; maybe TRBD2 (5 bases). Between the trimmed V and J ends, which lost 0 bases and 3 bases, there was a span of 6 bases. The CDR3 runs to 13 residues. The germline gives CDR1 SGHVS, CDR2 FQNEAQ. The CDR3: CASSLARDYEQYF. CDR3 coding DNA: TGTGCCAGCAGCTTAGCGAGGGACTACGAGCAGTACTTC. Complete variable domain (other parts from reference TRBV7-8 and TRBJ2-7): GAGVSQSPRYKVAKRGQDVALRCDPISGHVSLFWYQQALGQGPEFLTYFQNEAQLDKSGLPSDRFFAERPEGSVSTLKIQRTQQEDSAVYLCASSLARDYEQYFGPGTRLTVT.

The V and J genes are TRBV29-1 and TRBJ2-2; D is perhaps TRBD1 (5 bases). The CDR3 length is 12 residues. Trimming shortened V by 6 bases and J by 7 bases, and 12 bases separated the two germline ends. Germline CDR1 SQVTM, CDR2 ANQGSEA. In DNA form, the CDR3 reads TGCAGCGTGCACCAGGGCAGCGGGGAGCTGTTTTTT. Protein product: CSVHQGSGELFF.

This clonotype was observed once. This chain connects TRBV3-1 to TRBJ2-7; 9 nucleotides align to TRBD1. V shed 4 bases and J 4 bases; nucleotides not matched to a gene: 8. CDR1 and CDR2 from the germline V gene are LGHDT and YNNKEL (reference sequence). CDR3 length: 15 amino acids. The CDR3 loop reads CASSPPTGGRYEQYF. The CDR3 DNA sequence: TGTGCCAGCAGCCCCCCCACAGGGGGCCGATACGAGCAGTACTTC.

The chain links TRBV19 to TRBJ2-1, with 9 bases matching TRBD2. The CDR3 loop spans 14 amino acids. Unmatched junction bases numbered 3, after V lost 2 bases and J lost 7 bases. The germline CDR1 and CDR2 sequences are LNHDA and SQIVND (reference sequence). The CDR3 coding sequence is TGTGCCAGTAGTATACAGCGGGAGGAGAATGAGCAGTTCTTC. Translated: CASSIQREENEQFF.

The V gene is TRBV7-2, the J gene TRBJ1-5; no definite D call. The germline CDR1 and CDR2 sequences are SGHTA and FQGNSA. The CDR3 loop spans 16 amino acids. V lost 5 bases, J lost 0 bases, and 14 bases lay in between. CDR3 residues: CASSPINSYSNQPQHF. In DNA form, the CDR3 reads TGTGCCAGCAGCCCAATTAACAGTTATAGCAATCAGCCCCAGCATTTT.

In this sample, this clonotype turned up a few times. This chain uses TRBV19 with TRBJ1-5; D remains ambiguous. The CDR3 contains 15 residues. Germline V gives CDR1 LNHDA, CDR2 SQIVND (reference sequence). Trimming shortened V by 3 bases and J by 0 bases, and 9 bases separated the two germline ends. The CDR3 loop is CASSMAGHSNQPQHF. CDR3 nucleotide sequence: TGTGCCAGTAGTATGGCCGGCCATAGCAATCAGCCCCAGCATTTT. Full variable domain (missing parts from reference TRBV19 and TRBJ1-5): DGGITQSPKYLFRKEGQNVTLSCEQNLNHDAMYWYRQDPGQGLRLIYYSQIVNDFQKGDIAEGYSVSREKKESFPLTVTSAQKNPTAFYLCASSMAGHSNQPQHFGDGTRLSIL.

The chain joins TRBV6-4 to TRBJ2-3; TRBD1 matches at 7 bases. Germline assignment: CDR1 MRHNA and CDR2 SNTAGT. The trim removed 10 bases at V and 1 base at J, leaving 5 bases unmatched. The CDR3 totals 13 residues. CDR3 amino acids: CATRQGGTDTQYF. DNA for the CDR3: TGTGCCACTCGACAGGGTGGCACAGATACGCAGTATTTT.

This clonotype occurred many times. V gene TRBV7-2 combines with J gene TRBJ1-1, with no clear D. The CDR3 runs to 12 residues. V lost 5 bases and J 4 bases, leaving 8 bases between the germline ends. The germline V gene encodes CDR1 SGHTA and CDR2 FQGNSA. CDR3 loop: CASSTVVTEAFF. The CDR3 DNA reads as TGTGCCAGCAGCACCGTTGTCACTGAAGCTTTCTTT.

The gene calls are TRBV12-3 or TRBV12-4 and TRBJ2-1; D not certain. The CDR3 covers 15 residues. The V and J ends lost 1 base and 0 bases respectively, with 7 bases between them. The CDR3 sequence: CASSLERLSYNEQFF. The CDR3 DNA is TGTGCCAGCAGTTTAGAGCGCCTCTCCTACAATGAGCAGTTCTTC.

The rearrangement joins TRBV5-1 to TRBJ2-3; 10 nucleotides agree with TRBD2. V was clipped by 6 bases and J by 5 bases; unmatched bases: 12. The CDR3 covers 16 residues. Germline CDR1 is SGHRS and CDR2 is YFSETQ. In nucleotides, the CDR3 is TGCGCCAGCAAGCCCTTTAGCGGGGGGCAGGGAGATACGCAGTATTTT. This translates into CASKPFSGGQGDTQYF.

V gene TRBV5-1 combines with J gene TRBJ2-3; D remains unclear. The CDR3 totals 14 residues. Germline CDR1 is SGHRS and CDR2 is YFSETQ. With 3 bases removed from V and 2 bases from J, the gap between germline ends came to 10 bases. The CDR3 bases are TGCGCCAGCAGCTCCGACCCGTACACAGATACGCAGTATTTT. This translates into CASSSDPYTDTQYF. Together with reference TRBV5-1 and TRBJ2-3, the CDR3 gives the full variable domain: KAGVTQTPRYLIKTRGQQVTLSCSPISGHRSVSWYQQTPGQGLQFLFEYFSETQRNKGNFPGRFSGRQFSNSRSEMNVSTLELGDSALYLCASSSDPYTDTQYFGPGTRLTVL.

The chain has TRBV7-2 and TRBJ2-7, with 9 bases lining up with TRBD2. Germline V lookup: CDR1 SGHTA, CDR2 FQGNSA. The CDR3 loop spans 17 amino acids. V shed 5 bases and J 6 bases; nucleotides not matched to a gene: 17. The CDR3 loop is CASSPHRWGGRATEQYF. The CDR3 DNA reads as TGTGCCAGCAGCCCTCACCGGTGGGGCGGGAGGGCAACCGAGCAGTACTTC.

The CDR3 DNA reads TGCAGCGCGGGGACAGTCTCCTACAATGAGCAGTTCTTC. Translation gives CSAGTVSYNEQFF. The gene calls are TRBV29-1 and TRBJ2-1; 7 bases are a match to TRBD1. The CDR3 runs to 13 residues. Germline V gene lookup returns CDR1 SQVTM and CDR2 ANQGSEA. Trimming took 7 bases from V and 0 from J; bases not matched to a gene: 3.

There are a few counts of this clonotype. This chain's CDR3 is CASSQVEAGGIDEQFF. In DNA, the CDR3 is TGTGCCAGCAGCCAAGTTGAGGCAGGGGGCATCGATGAGCAGTTCTTC. The rearrangement links TRBV4-2 to TRBJ2-1; 8 nucleotides align to TRBD1. From germline, CDR1 is LGHNA and CDR2 YNFKEQ. This CDR3 contains 16 residues. The V gene end was trimmed by 1 base and the J gene end by 8 bases; junction bases not matched to a gene: 10.

This clonotype has only a few counts. The V call is TRBV4-1, the J call TRBJ2-1; weak D call: TRBD1 (8 bases). Germline CDR1 and CDR2: MGHRA and YSYEKL. This CDR3 is 18 amino acids long. The ends were cut back, 0 bases at V and 6 bases at J, with 21 bases in the middle. CDR3 region: CASSQERGAGTGINEQFF. CDR3 nucleotides: TGCGCCAGCAGCCAAGAACGGGGGGCCGGGACAGGAATCAATGAGCAGTTCTTC.

In its sample, this clonotype was seen a few times. The chain recombines TRBV6-2 or TRBV6-3 with TRBJ2-2, with 13 positions matching TRBD2. This CDR3 contains 18 residues. V dropped 5 bases and J dropped 5; count of bases not matched to a gene: 11. Germline lookup yields CDR1 MNHEY and CDR2 SVGEGT. CDR3 loop: CASSRIGTSGIRTGELFF. The CDR3 DNA reads TGTGCCAGCAGTCGGATAGGGACTAGCGGGATTAGGACCGGGGAGCTGTTTTTT.

In its sample, this clonotype was seen a few times. The chain employs TRBV7-6 and TRBJ1-1; weak D call: TRBD1 (5 bases). The CDR3 is 15 amino acids. The germline V and J ends were trimmed by 4 bases and 1 base, with 13 bases remaining between them. In germline, CDR1 is SGHVS, CDR2 FNYEAQ. CDR3 DNA sequence: TGTGCCAGCAGCTGGAAAACCGGGACGAACACTGAAGCTTTCTTT. The encoded protein is CASSWKTGTNTEAFF.

A few counts support this clonotype. The rearrangement uses TRBV4-3 and TRBJ2-7; TRBD1 might be the D (5 bases). V lost 0 bases and J 4 bases, leaving 13 bases between the germline ends. The CDR3 contains 15 residues. Germline lookup yields CDR1 LGHNA and CDR2 YSLEER. The CDR3 loop reads CASSQDRAGRYEQYF. CDR3 nucleotides: TGCGCCAGCAGCCAAGATAGGGCAGGGCGGTACGAGCAGTACTTC.

The chain uses TRBV25-1 and TRBJ2-5; 9 bases fit TRBD2. Trimming at V came to 0 bases and at J to 2 bases, leaving 4 bases not matched to a gene. Germline CDR1 and CDR2: MGHDK and SYGVNS. The CDR3 spans 16 residues. CDR3 sequence: CASSEYRAGGQETQYF. The CDR3 nucleotides read TGTGCCAGCAGTGAATATCGGGCGGGAGGGCAAGAGACCCAGTACTTC.